The rows below give T cell receptor beta chains drawn from one sample of a study of blood T cell repertoires in COVID-19. Sequenced by immunoSEQ multiplex PCR; TCRdb stores in-frame clones only, minus some. The sample records some 300,000 clones, about nine tenths being singletons. The sample consisted of peripheral blood. These receptors were obtained from a woman younger than 45 who had recovered from COVID-19. The CDR3 runs from the conserved cysteine through the conserved F or W. The D gene is left open where the match is weak. Expanded clones get a size class; other rows say once, few or many, or leave the size out.

D,size,V,J,CDR3,DNA
-,once,TRBV11-2,TRBJ1-1,CASSKHRDTEAFF,TGTGCCAGCAGCAAGCACAGGGACACTGAAGCTTTCTTT
TRBD2,-,TRBV6-5,TRBJ2-3,CASSLAGDNTDTQYF,TGTGCCAGCAGTTTAGCGGGGGACAACACAGATACGCAGTATTTT
TRBD2,once,TRBV7-2,TRBJ2-1,CASSLATSGGSEQFF,TGTGCCAGCAGCTTAGCTACTAGCGGGGGGAGTGAGCAGTTCTTC
-,-,TRBV5-6,TRBJ1-5,CASSSDRDLYQPQHF,TGTGCCAGCAGCTCAGATCGGGACTTGTACCAGCCCCAGCATTTT
-,-,TRBV6-1,TRBJ2-1,CASSEWHPISYNEQFF,TGTGCCAGCAGTGAATGGCACCCCATCTCCTACAATGAGCAGTTCTTC
TRBD2,once,TRBV19,TRBJ2-1,CASSIWRSGGVHNEQFF,TGTGCCAGTAGTATATGGAGGAGCGGGGGGGTACATAATGAGCAGTTCTTC
TRBD1,-,TRBV18,TRBJ2-1,CASSSGTGGYNEQFF,TGTGCCAGCTCATCCGGGACAGGGGGATACAATGAGCAGTTCTTC
TRBD1,-,TRBV5-5,TRBJ1-5,CASSLVLGQGNNQPQHF,TGTGCCAGCAGCTTGGTATTAGGACAGGGGAATAATCAGCCCCAGCATTTT
TRBD1,-,TRBV29-1,TRBJ1-1,CSVNRGWGMNTEAFF,TGCAGCGTAAACAGGGGGTGGGGGATGAACACTGAAGCTTTCTTT
-,-,TRBV20-1,TRBJ2-7,CSASAVYEQYF,TGCAGTGCTAGCGCGGTCTACGAGCAGTACTTC
TRBD1,-,TRBV6-6,TRBJ2-4,CASSGQGENIQYF,TGTGCCAGCAGTGGACAGGGGGAAAACATTCAGTACTTC
-,-,TRBV6-5,TRBJ1-2,CASHLGQHNYGYTF,TGTGCCAGCCATTTGGGGCAGCATAACTATGGCTACACCTTC
TRBD1,-,TRBV18,TRBJ1-6,CASSPWGQGANNSPLHF,TGTGCCAGCTCACCATGGGGACAGGGGGCGAATAATTCACCCCTCCACTTT
TRBD1,-,TRBV12-3/TRBV12-4,TRBJ1-5,CASRTGVYQPQHF,TGTGCCAGCAGGACAGGGGTCTATCAGCCCCAGCATTTT
-,-,TRBV30,TRBJ1-4,CAWSVYGLSTEKLFF,TGTGCCTGGAGTGTATACGGACTGTCGACCGAAAAACTGTTTTTT
-,once,TRBV2,TRBJ1-4,CASTPVGAGDNEKLFF,TGTGCCAGCACCCCCGTGGGGGCTGGGGATAATGAAAAACTGTTTTTT
-,-,TRBV25-1,TRBJ2-3,CASSDRGTADTQYF,TGTGCCAGCAGTGATCGGGGGACGGCAGATACGCAGTATTTT
-,-,TRBV3-1/TRBV3-2,TRBJ2-2,CASSQDRGGDNTGELFF,TGTGCCAGCAGCCAAGATAGAGGGGGGGACAACACCGGGGAGCTGTTTTTT
TRBD1,-,TRBV7-3,TRBJ2-4,CASSFQGANIQYF,TGTGCCAGCAGCTTTCAGGGGGCAAACATTCAGTACTTC
TRBD1,-,TRBV7-3,TRBJ2-3,CASSSGQRYTDTQYF,TGTGCCAGCAGCTCGGGACAGAGATACACAGATACGCAGTATTTT
TRBD1,-,TRBV18,TRBJ1-1,CASSPGTDMNTEAFF,TGTGCCAGCTCACCAGGGACAGACATGAACACTGAAGCTTTCTTT
-,-,TRBV7-2,TRBJ2-3,CASSPRRGKADTQYF,TGTGCCAGCAGCCCAAGGCGGGGTAAGGCAGATACGCAGTATTTT
TRBD2,-,TRBV11-2,TRBJ2-3,CASSPGLSTDTQYF,TGTGCCAGCAGCCCGGGACTAAGCACAGATACGCAGTATTTT
-,once,TRBV28,TRBJ1-2,CASQGPANYGYTF,TGTGCCAGTCAGGGGCCCGCGAACTATGGCTACACCTTC
-,-,TRBV11-2,TRBJ1-3,CASSFNGDFSGNTIYF,TGTGCCAGCAGCTTTAATGGGGACTTCTCTGGAAACACCATATATTTT
-,once,TRBV24-1,TRBJ1-2,CATSDLRTENGYTF,TGTGCCACCAGTGATTTGCGGACAGAGAACGGCTACACCTTC
-,-,TRBV5-1,TRBJ1-1,CASSFRLQRESAAFF,TGCGCCAGCAGCTTCAGACTCCAAAGGGAGTCGGCAGCTTTCTTT
-,-,TRBV29-1,TRBJ2-5,CSVVWQQETQYF,TGCAGCGTTGTCTGGCAGCAAGAGACCCAGTACTTC
-,-,TRBV7-3,TRBJ1-1,CASSSSGNTEAFF,TGTGCCAGCAGCTCATCCGGGAACACTGAAGCTTTCTTT
-,-,TRBV6-1,TRBJ1-1,CASRRQEIDTEAFF,TGTGCCAGCAGGAGACAGGAGATCGACACTGAAGCTTTCTTT
-,-,TRBV11-2,TRBJ2-7,CASSSTFIEQYF,TGTGCCAGCAGCTCTACCTTCATCGAGCAGTACTTC
TRBD2,few,TRBV5-5,TRBJ2-2,CASSFSGGNTGELFF,TGTGCCAGCAGTTTTAGCGGGGGGAACACCGGGGAGCTGTTTTTT
TRBD1,-,TRBV24-1,TRBJ2-3,CATSEPQGAKADTQYF,TGTGCCACCAGTGAACCACAGGGGGCTAAGGCAGATACGCAGTATTTT
TRBD1,few,TRBV7-6,TRBJ1-3,CASSFGTGTGNTIYF,TGTGCCAGCAGCTTTGGGACAGGGACTGGAAACACCATATATTTT
-,few,TRBV5-1,TRBJ2-2,CASGDRGGGNTGELFF,TGCGCCAGCGGAGACAGGGGCGGGGGAAACACCGGGGAGCTGTTTTTT
TRBD1,-,TRBV5-5,TRBJ2-5,CASGGQGETQYF,TGTGCCAGCGGGGGACAGGGGGAGACCCAGTACTTC
-,once,TRBV28,TRBJ2-4,CASSFTGLKNIQYF,TGTGCCAGCAGTTTCACAGGGTTAAAAAACATTCAGTACTTC
-,-,TRBV30,TRBJ1-1,CAWSVQLLGVGEAFF,TGTGCCTGGAGTGTACAATTGCTAGGGGTTGGGGAAGCTTTCTTT
TRBD1,-,TRBV7-2,TRBJ1-2,CASSLGTGVYGYTF,TGTGCCAGCAGCTTAGGGACAGGGGTCTATGGCTACACCTTC
-,-,TRBV19,TRBJ1-2,CASSLPYRFRYGYTF,TGTGCCAGTAGCCTCCCTTACAGGTTCCGCTATGGCTACACCTTC
TRBD2,-,TRBV9,TRBJ2-1,CASSVVPSGGGNEQFF,TGTGCCAGCAGCGTAGTCCCTAGCGGGGGGGGAAATGAGCAGTTCTTC
-,-,TRBV27,TRBJ1-6,CASRTTGSSYNSPLHF,TGTGCCAGCAGGACTACAGGGAGCTCCTATAATTCACCCCTCCACTTT
-,-,TRBV14,TRBJ2-6,CASSQGGTGANVLTF,TGTGCCAGCAGCCAAGGGGGGACAGGGGCCAACGTCCTGACTTTC
TRBD1,once,TRBV2,TRBJ2-5,CASSGQGPETQYF,TGTGCCAGCAGTGGACAGGGGCCTGAGACCCAGTACTTC
-,-,TRBV7-3,TRBJ1-1,CASSLSPGRPEAFF,TGTGCCAGCAGCTTAAGCCCAGGCCGTCCTGAAGCTTTCTTT
-,-,TRBV7-2,TRBJ2-6,CASSLGGAGANVLTF,TGTGCCAGCAGCTTAGGGGGGGCTGGGGCCAACGTCCTGACTTTC
-,-,TRBV5-1,TRBJ1-1,CASSRDSLNTEAFF,TGCGCCAGCAGCCGTGACAGCCTGAACACTGAAGCTTTCTTT
-,-,TRBV6-5,TRBJ2-3,CASRPTRDTQYF,TGTGCCAGCAGACCTACGAGGGATACGCAGTATTTT
TRBD1,few,TRBV5-1,TRBJ2-2,CASSTGQGLPGELFF,TGCGCCAGCAGCACGGGACAGGGGTTGCCCGGGGAGCTGTTTTTT
-,-,TRBV7-2,TRBJ2-3,CASGFRTAADTQYF,TGTGCCAGCGGATTCCGGACTGCGGCAGATACGCAGTATTTT
TRBD1,-,TRBV18,TRBJ1-2,CASSPGQVQPGYTF,TGTGCCAGCTCACCGGGACAGGTTCAACCCGGCTACACCTTC
-,-,TRBV19,TRBJ1-4,CASSPQGRGIRGEKLFF,TGTGCCAGTAGTCCACAAGGCAGGGGCATAAGGGGTGAAAAACTGTTTTTT
TRBD2,-,TRBV29-1,TRBJ2-3,CSVEPSGATDTQYF,TGCAGCGTTGAGCCTAGCGGTGCCACAGATACGCAGTATTTT